The clone carrying this T cell receptor beta chain appeared a few times. The data derive from a study of blood T cell repertoires in COVID-19. The repertoire was sequenced with immunoSEQ multiplex PCR; TCRdb's copy has only in-frame clones and lacks some. In the table there are 220,000 or so clones, around 91% of which are singletons. Germline-derived CDR1 and CDR2 are LNHNV and YYDKDF (reference sequence). The CDR3 covers 11 residues. V dropped 3 bases and J dropped 10 bases, with 9 bases sitting between them. The chain recombines TRBV15 with TRBJ1-2; D uncertain. The sequence derives from a man between 25 and 39 years old who had been exposed to COVID-19. The sample taken for sequencing was PBMCs or T cells enriched from blood (not recorded which). The CDR3 sequence: CATSRGLYYTF. CDR3 nucleotides: TGTGCCACCAGCAGGGGCCTATACTACACCTTC.